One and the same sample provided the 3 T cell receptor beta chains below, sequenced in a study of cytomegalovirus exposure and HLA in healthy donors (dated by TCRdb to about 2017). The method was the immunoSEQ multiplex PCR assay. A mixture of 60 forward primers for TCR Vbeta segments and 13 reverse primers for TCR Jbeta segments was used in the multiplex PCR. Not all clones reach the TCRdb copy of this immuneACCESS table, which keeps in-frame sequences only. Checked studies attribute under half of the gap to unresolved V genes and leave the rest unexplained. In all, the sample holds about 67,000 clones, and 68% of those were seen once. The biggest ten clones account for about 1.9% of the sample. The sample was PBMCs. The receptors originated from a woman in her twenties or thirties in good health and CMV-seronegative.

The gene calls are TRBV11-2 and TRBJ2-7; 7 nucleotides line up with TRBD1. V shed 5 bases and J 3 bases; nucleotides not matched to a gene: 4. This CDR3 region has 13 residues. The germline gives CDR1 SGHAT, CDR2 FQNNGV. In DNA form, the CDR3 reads TGTGCCAGCAGCACAACAGGGGACTACGAGCAGTACTTC. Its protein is CASSTTGDYEQYF.

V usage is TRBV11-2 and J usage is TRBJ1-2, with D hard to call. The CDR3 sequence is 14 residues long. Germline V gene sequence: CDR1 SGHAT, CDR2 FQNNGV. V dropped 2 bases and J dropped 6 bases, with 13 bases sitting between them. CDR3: CASSLIVRVDGYTF. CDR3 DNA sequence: TGTGCCAGCAGCTTAATCGTCCGGGTAGATGGCTACACCTTC.

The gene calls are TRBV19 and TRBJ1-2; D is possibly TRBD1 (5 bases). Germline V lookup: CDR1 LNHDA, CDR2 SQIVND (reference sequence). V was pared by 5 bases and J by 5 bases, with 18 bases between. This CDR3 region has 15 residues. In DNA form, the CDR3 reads TGTGCCAGTAGTCCCTCTCGGGGGACGCAATATGGCTACACCTTC. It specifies CASSPSRGTQYGYTF. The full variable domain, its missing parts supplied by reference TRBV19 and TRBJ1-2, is DGGITQSPKYLFRKEGQNVTLSCEQNLNHDAMYWYRQDPGQGLRLIYYSQIVNDFQKGDIAEGYSVSREKKESFPLTVTSAQKNPTAFYLCASSPSRGTQYGYTFGSGTRLTVV.